The next 22 T cell receptor beta chains were all read from a single sample in a study of beta chain features in type 1 diabetes. Every bit of the isolated RNA underwent reverse transcription, so sequencing read expressed TCRB transcripts. The protocol was immunoSEQ multiplex PCR, while the TCRdb copy is restricted to in-frame clones and leaves out a portion. The sample yields roughly 400,000 clones, around 15% seen once. The sample consisted of naive CD4+ T cells from blood. The receptor set was obtained from a young woman in good health.

This clone was seen more than once but under ten times. This chain connects TRBV30 to TRBJ2-7; 10 bases map to TRBD1. CDR3 length: 15 residues. Germline V gene data show CDR1 as GTSNPN and CDR2 as SVGIG (reference sequence). J gave up 3 bases and V 3 bases, and 8 bases lay outside the gene matches. CDR3 sequence (DNA): TGTGCCTGGAGGGCAGGAGGGACAGGGGACTACGAGCAGTACTTC. It specifies CAWRAGGTGDYEQYF.

The sample holds a few counts of this clone. The chain employs TRBV28 and TRBJ1-5; D remains unclear. Trimming left V 10 bases short and J 0 bases short, with 10 bases between. This CDR3 spans 13 amino acids. CDR1 and CDR2 from the germline V gene are MDHEN and SYDVKM. In nucleotides, the CDR3 is TGTGCCAACTCCGAGTCTAGCAATCAGCCCCAGCATTTT. The encoded protein is CANSESSNQPQHF.

This chain connects TRBV7-2 to TRBJ1-4, with 7 bases fitting TRBD1. Unmatched junction bases numbered 4, after V lost 4 bases and J lost 2 bases. CDR3 size: 15 residues. Germline values: CDR1 SGHTA, CDR2 FQGNSA. The CDR3 DNA is TGTGCCAGCAGCTCCCCGACAGGGACTAATGAAAAACTGTTTTTT. Translated, it gives CASSSPTGTNEKLFF.

The CDR3, as DNA: TGTGCCAGCAGCCCCTCAGGGAACACTGAAGCTTTCTTT. Its protein product is CASSPSGNTEAFF. The chain uses TRBV7-3 and TRBJ1-1; D gene uncertain. Germline assignment: CDR1 SGHTA and CDR2 FQGTGA. V was shortened by 5 bases and J by 1 base, with 8 bases between the two germline ends. The CDR3 has 13 residues.

The chain has TRBV7-8 and TRBJ1-5; D perhaps matches TRBD1 (6 bases). Per the germline V gene, CDR1 is SGHVS and CDR2 is FQNEAQ. The CDR3 is 14 amino acids. V was clipped by 2 bases and J by 9 bases, with 14 bases between them. In DNA form, the CDR3 reads TGTGCCAGCAGCTTAAGGCAGGGGCCAAGGCCCCAGCATTTT. It specifies CASSLRQGPRPQHF.

The V and J genes are TRBV2 and TRBJ2-2; D might be TRBD1 (6 bases). V lost 6 bases, J lost 3 bases, and 11 bases lay in between. The CDR3 has 14 amino acids. Germline loops: CDR1 SNHLY, CDR2 FYNNEI. CDR3 amino acids: CASRKGGDTGELFF. Here the CDR3 DNA reads TGTGCCAGCAGAAAAGGGGGAGACACCGGGGAGCTGTTTTTT.

The rearrangement links TRBV15 to TRBJ2-1; D is perhaps TRBD2 (5 bases). CDR3 size: 14 residues. Germline CDR1 reads LNHNV; CDR2 reads YYDKDF (reference sequence). Between the trimmed V and J ends, which lost 3 bases and 5 bases, there was a span of 11 bases. The CDR3 DNA reads as TGTGCCACCAGCAGTTACGGGATCGACAATGAGCAGTTCTTC. This translates into CATSSYGIDNEQFF.

The V and J genes are TRBV29-1 and TRBJ2-3; weak D call: TRBD1 (5 bases). CDR3 length equals 13 residues. Germline lookup yields CDR1 SQVTM and CDR2 ANQGSEA. Trimming cost V 6 bases and J 0 bases, with 10 bases left between them. CDR3 DNA: TGCAGCGTGCAGGGCACTAGCACAGATACGCAGTATTTT. Amino acid sequence: CSVQGTSTDTQYF.

This sequence joins TRBV30 and TRBJ2-3, with 7 bases identical to TRBD1. The junction had 14 bases not matched to a gene; V was cut back by 5 bases and J by 9 bases. Germline CDR1 and CDR2: GTSNPN and SVGIG (reference sequence). The CDR3 has 14 residues. The CDR3 reads CAWRTVAGGETQYF. CDR3 nucleotides: TGTGCCTGGCGGACAGTAGCAGGGGGAGAGACGCAGTATTTT.

In its sample, this clone was seen a few times. J is TRBJ2-1 and V is TRBV30; 9 nucleotides line up with TRBD1. This CDR3 has 13 amino acids. The V gene end was trimmed by 1 base and the J gene end by 9 bases; junction bases not matched to a gene: 4. The germline V gene has CDR1 GTSNPN and CDR2 SVGIG (reference sequence). The CDR3, as DNA: TGTGCCTGGAGTGCCCGGACAGGGGCTGAGCAGTTCTTC. This sequence encodes CAWSARTGAEQFF.

This chain uses TRBV2 with TRBJ2-1; 8 bases map to TRBD1. The CDR3 totals 17 residues. V gave up 7 bases and J gave up 8 bases; unmatched junction bases: 19. Germline lookup yields CDR1 SNHLY and CDR2 FYNNEI. The CDR3 here is CASTPRRRQGRSDEQFF. The CDR3, as DNA: TGTGCCAGCACGCCCCGCCGGAGACAGGGGAGGTCGGATGAGCAGTTCTTC. The whole variable domain, remainder taken from reference TRBV2 and TRBJ2-1, is EPEVTQTPSHQVTQMGQEVILRCVPISNHLYFYWYRQILGQKVEFLVSFYNNEISEKSEIFDDQFSVERPDGSNFTLKIRSTKLEDSAMYFCASTPRRRQGRSDEQFFGPGTRLTVL.

Only a few counts were recorded for this clone. CDR3 nucleotide sequence: TGCGCCAGCAGCCAAGGGGACAGGGGGCCGAGCTCCTACGAGCAGTACTTC. This encodes CASSQGDRGPSSYEQYF. The chain is built from TRBV4-1 and TRBJ2-7; 12 nucleotides match TRBD1. The CDR3 has 17 amino acids. Germline trimming cut 1 base from V and 0 bases from J; bases unmatched to any gene: 4. In germline, CDR1 is MGHRA, CDR2 YSYEKL.

The genes are TRBV5-1 and TRBJ2-7; TRBD1 is a possible D gene (6 bases). The CDR3 is 16 residues long. V shed 3 bases and J shed 0 bases, with 16 bases lying between them. From germline, CDR1 is SGHRS and CDR2 YFSETQ. CDR3 nucleotides: TGCGCCAGCAGCTACTCAGGGGTCCCCAGCTCCTACGAGCAGTACTTC. Amino acid sequence: CASSYSGVPSSYEQYF.

The table lists this clone with a few counts. This chain links TRBV30 with TRBJ1-5; D unresolved. CDR3 length: 15 amino acids. The V and J ends lost 0 bases and 5 bases respectively, with 14 bases between them. Per germline, CDR1 GTSNPN and CDR2 SVGIG (reference sequence). CDR3: CAWSVGWPGYQPQHF. The CDR3 nucleotides read TGTGCCTGGAGTGTAGGTTGGCCGGGATATCAGCCCCAGCATTTT.

The rearrangement links TRBV19 to TRBJ2-5; TRBD1 might be the D (5 bases). Trimming cost V 6 bases and J 5 bases, with 16 bases left between them. The CDR3 consists of 14 residues. Germline V gene sequence: CDR1 LNHDA, CDR2 SQIVND (reference sequence). As DNA, the CDR3 is TGTGCCAGTAGCCCAAGGGGTCATCGGGAGACCCAGTACTTC. Its translation is CASSPRGHRETQYF. Combining the CDR3 with reference TRBV19 and TRBJ2-5 gives the whole variable domain DGGITQSPKYLFRKEGQNVTLSCEQNLNHDAMYWYRQDPGQGLRLIYYSQIVNDFQKGDIAEGYSVSREKKESFPLTVTSAQKNPTAFYLCASSPRGHRETQYFGPGTRLLVL.

CDR3: CSVGRDRAPPRQYF. The CDR3 DNA follows: TGCAGCGTTGGCCGGGACAGGGCACCTCCTCGGCAGTACTTC. V is TRBV29-1 and J is TRBJ2-7, with TRBD1 matching 9 bases. Germline V gene lookup returns CDR1 SQVTM and CDR2 ANQGSEA. Germline trimming cut 4 bases from V and 9 bases from J; bases unmatched to any gene: 13. This CDR3 has 14 residues.

This clone was seen a handful of times. V is TRBV28 and J is TRBJ1-2; no clear D gene. The length of the CDR3 is 12 residues. Germline CDR1 reads MDHEN; CDR2 reads SYDVKM. V shed 7 bases and J shed 5 bases, with 11 bases lying between them. DNA for the CDR3: TGTGCCAGCACCCCGGACTCGTATGGCTACACCTTC. This codes for CASTPDSYGYTF.

This clone was detected only a few times. The CDR3 is CASRGGEEYQPQHF. The CDR3 DNA reads TGTGCCAGTAGAGGGGGCGAGGAATATCAGCCCCAGCATTTT. The rearrangement uses TRBV19 and TRBJ1-5; TRBD1 matches 7 bases. The CDR3 covers 14 residues. Trimming cost V 6 bases and J 5 bases; bases outside gene matches: 7. Germline loops: CDR1 LNHDA, CDR2 SQIVND (reference sequence).

This clone occurred a few times. The chain has TRBV11-2 and TRBJ2-1, with TRBD2 identical over 7 bases. Germline CDR1 SGHAT, CDR2 FQNNGV. CDR3 length: 15 amino acids. V was clipped by 0 bases and J by 7 bases; unmatched bases: 6. Here the CDR3 reads CASSLEAGEGNEQFF. CDR3 DNA: TGTGCCAGCAGCTTAGAGGCGGGAGAGGGTAATGAGCAGTTCTTC.

This clone turned up a few times. The chain carries TRBV7-2 and TRBJ2-3, with TRBD2 matching 11 bases. Germline CDR1 SGHTA, CDR2 FQGNSA. The CDR3 consists of 18 residues. V was clipped by 0 bases and J by 1 base; unmatched bases: 6. The CDR3 protein is CASSLARGLAGRTDTQYF. CDR3 bases: TGTGCCAGCAGCTTAGCTCGTGGACTAGCGGGTCGCACAGATACGCAGTATTTT.

This clone was counted between two and nine times. J is TRBJ2-3 and V is TRBV5-1; TRBD1 aligns across 9 bases. This CDR3 is built from 16 residues. V dropped 4 bases and J dropped 4; count of bases not matched to a gene: 10. Per the germline V gene, CDR1 is SGHRS and CDR2 is YFSETQ. The CDR3 loop reads CASSRNHHRGPDTQYF. CDR3 nucleotides: TGCGCCAGCAGCCGGAACCACCACAGGGGGCCAGATACGCAGTATTTT.

Only a few counts were recorded for this clone. The chain is built from TRBV30 and TRBJ1-1; 9 bases are a match to TRBD1. V lost 1 base, J lost 9 bases, and 6 bases stayed unmatched. This CDR3 has 13 residues. Germline V lookup: CDR1 GTSNPN, CDR2 SVGIG (reference sequence). CDR3 DNA: TGTGCCTGGAGTGCACAGGGGGCTGGTAAAGCTTTCTTT. It yields the protein CAWSAQGAGKAFF.